The 3 T cell receptor beta chains in this list originate from one sample, sequenced in a study of blood T cell repertoires in COVID-19. The protocol was immunoSEQ multiplex PCR, while the TCRdb copy is restricted to in-frame clones and leaves out a portion. The repertoire holds fewer than 40,000 clones, with roughly 88% as singletons. The material sequenced was peripheral blood. These receptors came from a woman aged 65 to 85 with active COVID-19.

The chain combines TRBV10-3 with TRBJ2-1; 9 nucleotides line up with TRBD1. Germline assignment: CDR1 ENHRY and CDR2 SYGVKD. This CDR3 has 13 amino acids. J lost 7 bases, V lost 11 bases, and 9 bases had no gene match. CDR3 DNA: TGTGCCCTCCGGGACAGGGTTGGAAATGAGCAGTTCTTC. The encoded protein is CALRDRVGNEQFF.

The chain is built from TRBV29-1 and TRBJ2-5; perhaps TRBD1 as D (5 bases). Germline V gene data show CDR1 as SQVTM and CDR2 as ANQGSEA. The CDR3 runs 14 residues. V was clipped by 1 base and J by 5 bases, with 14 bases between them. CDR3 sequence: CSVEAAQAGETQYF. CDR3 in DNA: TGCAGCGTTGAAGCAGCACAGGCAGGCGAGACCCAGTACTTC.

J is TRBJ2-6 and V is TRBV19; 7 positions agree with TRBD1. Per the germline V gene, CDR1 is LNHDA and CDR2 is SQIVND (reference sequence). The CDR3 loop spans 15 amino acids. Losses at the gene ends were 5 bases for V and 2 bases for J; bases not matched to a gene: 3. In DNA form, the CDR3 reads TGTGCCAGTAGTGACCAGGGGGCTGGGGCCAACGTCCTGACTTTC. Translation: CASSDQGAGANVLTF.